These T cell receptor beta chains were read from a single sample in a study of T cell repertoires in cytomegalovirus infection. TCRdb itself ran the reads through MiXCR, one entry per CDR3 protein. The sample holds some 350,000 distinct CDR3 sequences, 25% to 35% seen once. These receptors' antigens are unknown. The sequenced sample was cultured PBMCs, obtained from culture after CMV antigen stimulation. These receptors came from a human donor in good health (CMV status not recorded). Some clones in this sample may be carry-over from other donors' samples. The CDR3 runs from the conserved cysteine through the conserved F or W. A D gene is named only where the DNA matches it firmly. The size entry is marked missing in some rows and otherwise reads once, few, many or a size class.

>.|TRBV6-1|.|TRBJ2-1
CASSGETEQFF
TGTGCCAGCTCCGGGGAGACTGAGCAGTTCTTC
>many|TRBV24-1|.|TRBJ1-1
CATSRGLNTEAFF
TGTGCCACCAGTCGGGGTCTAAACACTGAAGCTTTCTTT
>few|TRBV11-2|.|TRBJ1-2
CASSLGADPNYGYTF
TGTGCCAGCAGCTTAGGGGCGGACCCTAACTATGGCTACACCTTC
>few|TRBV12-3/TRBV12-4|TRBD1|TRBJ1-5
CASRTKDRRSGGPQHF
TGTGCCAGCAGAACTAAGGACAGGCGTTCGGGGGGGCCCCAGCATTTT
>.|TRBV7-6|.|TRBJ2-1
CASSFGTSYNEQFF
TGTGCCAGCAGCTTCGGGACAAGCTACAATGAGCAGTTCTTC
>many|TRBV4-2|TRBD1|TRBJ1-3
CASSYSHLTGRQAGNTIYF
TGTGCCAGCAGCTACAGTCATTTGACAGGGCGCCAGGCAGGAAACACCATATATTTT
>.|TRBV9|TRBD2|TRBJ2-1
CASSRSGRVRNEQFF
TGTGCCAGCAGCCGTAGCGGGAGGGTTCGGAATGAGCAGTTCTTC
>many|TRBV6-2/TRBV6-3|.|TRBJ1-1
CASRPPLRDTEAFF
TGTGCCAGCAGACCCCCACTACGGGACACTGAAGCTTTCTTT
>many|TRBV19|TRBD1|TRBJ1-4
CASGPRGLTNEKLFF
TGTGCCAGTGGCCCGAGGGGGCTAACTAATGAAAAACTGTTTTTT
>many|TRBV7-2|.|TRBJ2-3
CASSLGDSTDTQYF
TGTGCCAGCAGCTTAGGGGATAGCACAGATACGCAGTATTTT
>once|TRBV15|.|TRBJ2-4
CATSIDRLIIQYF
TGTGCCACCAGCATAGACAGGTTAATCATTCAGTACTTC
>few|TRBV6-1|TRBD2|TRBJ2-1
CASSFLLAGALNEQFF
TGTGCCAGCAGTTTTTTACTAGCGGGGGCCCTGAATGAGCAGTTCTTC
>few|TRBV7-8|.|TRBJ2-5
CASSPRRRGQETQYF
TGTGCCAGCAGCCCCAGGCGTAGGGGGCAAGAGACCCAGTACTTC
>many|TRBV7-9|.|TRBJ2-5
CASSLGRNAETQYF
TGTGCCAGCAGCTTGGGAAGGAATGCAGAGACCCAGTACTTC
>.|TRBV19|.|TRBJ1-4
CASSIDRLKLFF
TGTGCCAGTAGTATAGATCGACTAAAACTGTTTTTT
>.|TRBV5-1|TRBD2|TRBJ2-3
CASSWTSGGTDTQYF
TGCGCCAGCAGTTGGACTAGCGGGGGGACAGATACGCAGTATTTT
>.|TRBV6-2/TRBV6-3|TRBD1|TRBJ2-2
CASSYLGQLNTGELFF
TGTGCCAGCAGTTATTTGGGACAGCTGAACACCGGGGAGCTGTTTTTT
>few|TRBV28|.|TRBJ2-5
CASSLRARAETQYF
TGTGCCAGCAGTTTAAGGGCCAGGGCGGAGACCCAGTACTTC
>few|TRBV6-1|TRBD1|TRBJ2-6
CASGRQGTGANVLTF
TGTGCCAGCGGAAGACAGGGGACTGGGGCCAACGTCCTGACTTTC
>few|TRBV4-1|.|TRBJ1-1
CASSQDGLEGRYTEAFF
TGCGCCAGCAGCCAAGATGGGCTCGAGGGGAGGTACACTGAAGCTTTCTTT
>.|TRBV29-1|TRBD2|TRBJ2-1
CSVGGGLGDNEQFF
TGCAGCGTTGGGGGGGGACTAGGCGACAATGAGCAGTTCTTC
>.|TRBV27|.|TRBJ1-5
CASSWGGGYSNQPQHF
TGTGCCAGCAGTTGGGGCGGGGGCTACAGCAATCAGCCCCAGCATTTT
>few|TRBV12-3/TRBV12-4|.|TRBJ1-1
CASSLFGGVTEAFF
TGTGCCAGCAGTTTATTCGGGGGTGTCACTGAAGCTTTCTTT
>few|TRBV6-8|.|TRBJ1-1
CASAYFGGSSEAFF
TGTGCCAGCGCGTACTTCGGGGGCAGTTCTGAAGCTTTCTTT
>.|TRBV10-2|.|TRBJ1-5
CASSERGTGNQPQHF
TGCGCCAGCAGTGAACGAGGGACTGGCAATCAGCCCCAGCATTTT
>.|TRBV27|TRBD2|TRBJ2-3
CASSSLPGTSGGDTDTQYF
TGTGCCAGCAGTTCGCTCCCAGGGACTAGCGGGGGTGACACAGATACGCAGTATTTT
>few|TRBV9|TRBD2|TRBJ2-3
CASSVAPGGRSDTQYF
TGTGCCAGCAGCGTAGCTCCGGGGGGGCGATCGGATACGCAGTATTTT
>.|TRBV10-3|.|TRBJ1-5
CAISASGPNQPQHF
TGTGCCATCAGTGCCTCGGGACCTAATCAGCCCCAGCATTTT
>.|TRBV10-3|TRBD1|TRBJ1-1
CATRQGENTEAFF
TGTGCCACCAGACAGGGGGAGAACACTGAAGCTTTCTTT
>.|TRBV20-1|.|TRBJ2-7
CSATGTDDYEQYF
TGCAGTGCGACCGGGACGGACGACTACGAGCAGTACTTC
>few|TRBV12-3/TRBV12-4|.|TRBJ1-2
CASSLNHYGYTF
TGTGCCAGCAGTCTCAACCACTATGGCTACACCTTC
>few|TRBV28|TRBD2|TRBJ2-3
CASSQRLAGGQTEEYF
TGTGCCAGCAGTCAGAGACTAGCGGGAGGTCAAACAGAGGAGTATTTT
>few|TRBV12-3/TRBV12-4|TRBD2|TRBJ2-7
CASSLARGVEQYF
TGTGCCAGCAGTTTAGCGCGGGGGGTCGAGCAGTACTTC
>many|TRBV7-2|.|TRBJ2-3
CASVEVGPSTDTQYF
TGTGCCAGCGTTGAAGTGGGCCCTAGCACAGATACGCAGTATTTT
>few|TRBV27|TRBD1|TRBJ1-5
CASSSRTGLRSPQHF
TGTGCCAGCAGTTCACGGACAGGGCTACGTAGTCCCCAGCATTTT
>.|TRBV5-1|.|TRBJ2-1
CASSTPVTGSSYNEQFF
TGCGCCAGCAGCACCCCAGTCACAGGGAGCTCCTACAATGAGCAGTTCTTC
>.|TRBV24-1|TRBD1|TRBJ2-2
CATSDEDRGNTGELFF
TGTGCCACCAGTGATGAAGACAGGGGGAACACCGGGGAGCTGTTTTTT
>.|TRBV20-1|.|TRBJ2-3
CSALTGLARGYTDTQYF
TGCAGTGCTCTGACGGGGCTAGCGAGGGGGTACACAGATACGCAGTATTTT
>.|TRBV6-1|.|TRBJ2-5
CASSEGAGETQYF
TGTGCCAGCAGTGAAGGAGCTGGGGAGACCCAGTACTTC
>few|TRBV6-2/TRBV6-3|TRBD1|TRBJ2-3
CASSYRDRTTDTQYF
TGTGCCAGCAGTTATAGGGACAGGACCACAGATACGCAGTATTTT
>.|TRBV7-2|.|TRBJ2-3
CASSPSRGSSTDTQYF
TGTGCCAGCAGCCCTTCTCGTGGCTCTAGCACAGATACGCAGTATTTT
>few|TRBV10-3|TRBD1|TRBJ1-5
CAISDRGTANQPQHF
TGTGCCATCAGTGATCGGGGGACAGCTAATCAGCCCCAGCATTTT
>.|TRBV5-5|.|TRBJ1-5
CASSSGHSNQPQHF
TGTGCCAGCAGTTCCGGCCATAGCAATCAGCCCCAGCATTTT
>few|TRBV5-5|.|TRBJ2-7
CASRSPGRSYEQYF
TGTGCCAGCAGAAGTCCGGGACGTAGCTACGAGCAGTACTTC
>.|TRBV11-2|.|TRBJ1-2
CASSLEARSRDYGYTF
TGTGCCAGCAGCTTAGAGGCCAGGTCGCGCGACTATGGCTACACCTTC
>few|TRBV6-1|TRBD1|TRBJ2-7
CASSSRTGGNSYEQYF
TGTGCCAGCAGTTCGCGGACAGGGGGGAACTCCTACGAGCAGTACTTC
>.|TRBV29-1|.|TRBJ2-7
CSVGGENEQYF
TGCAGCGTTGGGGGGGAAAACGAGCAGTACTTC
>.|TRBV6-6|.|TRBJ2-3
CASTATAISTDTQYF
TGTGCCAGCACGGCCACAGCGATTAGCACAGATACGCAGTATTTT
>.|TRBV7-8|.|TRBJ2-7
CASSLEREQYF
TGTGCCAGCAGCTTAGAGCGCGAGCAGTACTTC
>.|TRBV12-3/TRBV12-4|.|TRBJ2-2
CASSPIVGELFF
TGTGCCAGCAGTCCAATAGTCGGGGAGCTGTTTTTT
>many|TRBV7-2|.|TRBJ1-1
CASSSRVGTEAFF
TGTGCCAGCAGCTCTAGGGTCGGTACTGAAGCTTTCTTT
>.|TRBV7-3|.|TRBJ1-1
CASSLTGGANEAFF
TGTGCCAGCAGCTTAACGGGCGGGGCCAACGAAGCTTTCTTT
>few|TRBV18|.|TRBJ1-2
CASSPLRELGYTF
TGTGCCAGCTCACCACTGAGGGAGTTAGGCTACACCTTC
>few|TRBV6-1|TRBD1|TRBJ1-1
CASSEAERDRILPNTEAFF
TGTGCCAGCAGTGAAGCGGAGAGGGACAGGATTCTCCCGAACACTGAAGCTTTCTTT
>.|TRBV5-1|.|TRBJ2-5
CASSSPGGYQETQYF
TGCGCCAGCAGCTCCCCTGGGGGGTACCAAGAGACCCAGTACTTC
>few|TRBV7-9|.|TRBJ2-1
CASSRDFTEQFF
TGTGCCAGCAGCAGGGACTTTACGGAGCAGTTCTTC
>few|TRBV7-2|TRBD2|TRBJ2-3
CASSLTSGRGDTQYF
TGTGCCAGCAGCTTGACTAGCGGGAGAGGAGATACGCAGTATTTT